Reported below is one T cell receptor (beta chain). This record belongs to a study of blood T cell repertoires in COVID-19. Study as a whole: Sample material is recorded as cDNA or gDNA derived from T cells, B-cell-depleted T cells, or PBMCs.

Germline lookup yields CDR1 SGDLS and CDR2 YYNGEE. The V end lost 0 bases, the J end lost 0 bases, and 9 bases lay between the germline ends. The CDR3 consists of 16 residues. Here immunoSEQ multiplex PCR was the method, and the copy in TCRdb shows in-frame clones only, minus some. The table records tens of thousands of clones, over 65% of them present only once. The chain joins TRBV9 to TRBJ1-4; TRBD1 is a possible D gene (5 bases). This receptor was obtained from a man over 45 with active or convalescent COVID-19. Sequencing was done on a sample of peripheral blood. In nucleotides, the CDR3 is TGTGCCAGCAGCGTAGGGCAGGGTGCAACTAATGAAAAACTGTTTTTT. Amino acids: CASSVGQGATNEKLFF.